The 21 T cell receptor beta chains below were found in one sample sequenced in a study of cytomegalovirus exposure and HLA in healthy donors (dated by TCRdb to the late 2010s). Library method: the immunoSEQ multiplex PCR assay. TCRdb carries this immuneACCESS record with in-frame sequences only. Its versions omit some clonotypes, under half of them owing to an unresolved V gene in the studies checked, with the rest unexplained. The sample includes roughly 76,000 clones, with approximately 95% observed a single time. The top ten hold 1.5% to 1.8% of the sample. Sequencing was carried out using PBMCs. The receptors were sampled from a man aged 18 to 30 in good health and CMV-seropositive.

This sequence joins TRBV11-2 and TRBJ2-7, with D hard to call. Deletions cut 1 base from V and 5 bases from J, with 9 bases between. The length of the CDR3 is 13 residues. Looked up from germline, CDR1 is SGHAT and CDR2 is FQNNGV. CDR3 amino acids: CASSLVPPDEQYF. The CDR3 DNA reads as TGTGCCAGCAGCTTAGTTCCCCCGGACGAGCAGTACTTC.

The chain links TRBV9 to TRBJ2-1, with TRBD1 matching over 7 bases. Germline loops: CDR1 SGDLS, CDR2 YYNGEE. The CDR3 is made up of 14 amino acids. Trimming cost V 4 bases and J 13 bases; bases outside gene matches: 14. The CDR3 loop reads CASSTRQGSLNQFF. For the CDR3, the DNA is TGTGCCAGCAGCACAAGACAGGGCTCGCTCAATCAGTTCTTC.

The CDR3 protein is CASSGSQGTRETQYF. The CDR3 nucleotides read TGTGCCAGCAGTGGCTCCCAGGGGACAAGGGAGACCCAGTACTTC. The gene calls are TRBV28 and TRBJ2-5, with a possible D match to TRBD1 (6 bases). V was pared by 5 bases and J by 5 bases, with 18 bases between. This CDR3 comprises 15 residues. Germline CDR1 and CDR2: MDHEN and SYDVKM.

This clone has more than one count but fewer than ten. This chain uses TRBV27 with TRBJ2-7, with 7 bases fitting TRBD1. V was pared by 4 bases and J by 6 bases, with 6 bases of the junction left unmatched. This CDR3 has 13 residues. The germline V gene encodes CDR1 MNHEY and CDR2 SMNVEV (reference sequence). The CDR3 here is CASSSPRQGEQYF. The CDR3 nucleotides read TGTGCCAGCAGTTCCCCCCGACAGGGCGAGCAGTACTTC.

The chain combines TRBV7-9 with TRBJ2-7, with D hard to call. This CDR3 comprises 15 residues. Germline-derived CDR1 and CDR2 are SEHNR and FQNEAQ (reference sequence). Trimming left V 3 bases short and J 6 bases short, with 18 bases between. CDR3 bases: TGTGCCAGCAGCTTCCGTTTTGGTGCGACAAGCGAGCAGTACTTC. It yields the protein CASSFRFGATSEQYF.

The chain couples TRBV19 to TRBJ2-6; D unresolved. CDR3 length equals 16 residues. The V end lost 5 bases, the J end lost 0 bases, and 11 bases lay between the germline ends. The germline V gene encodes CDR1 LNHDA and CDR2 SQIVND (reference sequence). For the CDR3, the DNA is TGTGCCAGTAGTCCCGACGGAGCCTCTGGGGCCAACGTCCTGACTTTC. It encodes CASSPDGASGANVLTF.

The chain has TRBV5-4 and TRBJ2-5, with TRBD2 matching 12 bases. The CDR3 is 19 amino acids. V dropped 3 bases and J dropped 1; count of bases not matched to a gene: 13. The germline CDR1 and CDR2 sequences are SGHNT and YYREEE (reference sequence). The CDR3 DNA is TGTGCCAGCAGCTCGGGCGGGGCTAGCGGGAGGGAAGTCCAAGAGACCCAGTACTTC. Translation: CASSSGGASGREVQETQYF.

The chain recombines TRBV29-1 with TRBJ2-7, with unresolved D. The CDR3 sequence is 12 residues long. V lost 3 bases and J lost 0, with 6 bases in between. Germline V gives CDR1 SQVTM, CDR2 ANQGSEA. CDR3 DNA: TGCAGCGTTGAGGGCAGCTCCTACGAGCAGTACTTC. Translation gives CSVEGSSYEQYF.

The CDR3 DNA sequence: TGTGCCAGCAGCTTAGTATTCCGAACGGTCTCTGGGGCCAACGTCCTGACTTTC. Protein sequence: CASSLVFRTVSGANVLTF. The chain recombines TRBV11-2 with TRBJ2-6; D gene ambiguous. The CDR3 contains 18 residues. The V gene lost 1 base and the J gene lost 0 bases, with 13 bases spanning the gap. Per germline, CDR1 SGHAT and CDR2 FQNNGV.

The V call is TRBV15, the J call TRBJ2-5, with D unresolved. CDR1 LNHNV and CDR2 YYDKDF come from the germline V gene (reference sequence). V was shortened by 4 bases and J by 2 bases, with 8 bases between the two germline ends. The CDR3 sequence is 13 residues long. This CDR3 is CATSNRRQETQYF. CDR3 bases: TGTGCCACCAGCAACCGGAGACAAGAGACCCAGTACTTC.

This clone occurred once. The chain is built from TRBV4-2 and TRBJ1-2, with 7 bases that match TRBD1. The CDR3 is made up of 14 amino acids. V shed 1 base and J 3 bases; nucleotides not matched to a gene: 2. CDR1 and CDR2 (germline): LGHNA, YNFKEQ. Here the CDR3 reads CASSQVQGDYGYTF. The CDR3 DNA sequence: TGTGCCAGCAGCCAAGTCCAGGGGGACTATGGCTACACCTTC.

This sequence joins TRBV7-9 and TRBJ2-7, with TRBD2 matching 7 bases. The CDR3 is 12 residues long. With V trimmed by 3 bases and J by 6 bases, 2 bases remained unmatched. CDR1 is SEHNR and CDR2 is FQNEAQ in the germline V gene (reference sequence). The CDR3 coding sequence is TGTGCCAGCAGCTTGACTAGCTTCGAGCAGTACTTC. It yields the protein CASSLTSFEQYF.

The CDR3 reads CASQGLNTGELFF. CDR3 coding DNA: TGTGCCAGCCAGGGTCTTAACACCGGGGAGCTGTTTTTT. V usage is TRBV9 and J usage is TRBJ2-2; a weak D match, TRBD1 (5 bases). Germline-derived CDR1 and CDR2 are SGDLS and YYNGEE. V was clipped by 7 bases and J by 2 bases, with 9 bases between them. The CDR3 loop spans 13 amino acids.

The chain is built from TRBV5-6 and TRBJ2-1; D might be TRBD2 (5 bases). The CDR3 runs 15 residues. Trimming took off 4 bases at V and 6 bases at J, with 17 bases between the two ends. CDR1 is SGHDT, CDR2 YYEEEE, per germline. CDR3 protein: CASSPGRDALNEQFF. The CDR3 DNA reads as TGTGCCAGCAGCCCCGGCCGGGATGCCCTCAATGAGCAGTTCTTC. Variable domain in full (rest from reference TRBV5-6 and TRBJ2-1): DAGVTQSPTHLIKTRGQQVTLRCSPKSGHDTVSWYQQALGQGPQFIFQYYEEEERQRGNFPDRFSGHQFPNYSSELNVNALLLGDSALYLCASSPGRDALNEQFFGPGTRLTVL.

This clone was recorded only once. The V and J genes are TRBV9 and TRBJ1-3; 8 bases map to TRBD1. Germline V CDR1 and CDR2: SGDLS, YYNGEE. V dropped 0 bases and J dropped 11; count of bases not matched to a gene: 7. The CDR3 is 14 amino acids. CDR3 sequence reads: CASSVDAGDRPIYF. The CDR3 DNA is TGTGCCAGCAGCGTAGATGCAGGGGACAGGCCCATATATTTT. The full variable domain, in which reference TRBV9 and TRBJ1-3 provide the parts outside the CDR3, is DSGVTQTPKHLITATGQRVTLRCSPRSGDLSVYWYQQSLDQGLQFLIQYYNGEERAKGNILERFSAQQFPDLHSELNLSSLELGDSALYFCASSVDAGDRPIYFGEGSWLTVV.

V is TRBV28 and J is TRBJ1-2, with unresolved D. The V end lost 2 bases, the J end lost 3 bases, and 13 bases lay between the germline ends. This CDR3 comprises 15 residues. Germline CDR1 reads MDHEN; CDR2 reads SYDVKM. CDR3 residues: CASSLPALADYGYTF. The DNA for the CDR3 is TGTGCCAGCAGTTTACCAGCACTAGCCGACTATGGCTACACCTTC.

The CDR3 DNA is TGTGCCAGCAGCTCGCCGGGACTTGACACCGGGGAGCTGTTTTTT. Residues: CASSSPGLDTGELFF. The rearrangement uses TRBV5-4 and TRBJ2-2; the D gene is possibly TRBD2 (6 bases). Germline-derived CDR1 and CDR2 are SGHNT and YYREEE (reference sequence). Trimming cost V 3 bases and J 3 bases, with 12 bases left between them. The CDR3 has 15 residues.

CDR3 in DNA: TGTGCCAGTAGCAGACAGGCCCAAGAGACCCAGTACTTC. Encoded protein: CASSRQAQETQYF. The chain carries TRBV19 and TRBJ2-5, with D tentatively TRBD1 (6 bases). Germline V gives CDR1 LNHDA, CDR2 SQIVND (reference sequence). The CDR3 length is 13 residues. Trimming took 6 bases from V and 1 from J, leaving 9 bases between them. The full variable domain, rest sourced from reference TRBV19 and TRBJ2-5, is DGGITQSPKYLFRKEGQNVTLSCEQNLNHDAMYWYRQDPGQGLRLIYYSQIVNDFQKGDIAEGYSVSREKKESFPLTVTSAQKNPTAFYLCASSRQAQETQYFGPGTRLLVL.

The genes are TRBV28 and TRBJ2-7; 8 nucleotides align to TRBD2. This CDR3 spans 13 amino acids. Germline V gives CDR1 MDHEN, CDR2 SYDVKM. The junction had 9 bases not matched to a gene; V was cut back by 7 bases and J by 7 bases. CDR3 sequence reads: CASKDFSGKEQYF. CDR3 in DNA: TGTGCCAGCAAGGATTTTAGCGGGAAAGAGCAGTACTTC.

V gene TRBV30 combines with J gene TRBJ2-7; 8 bases align to TRBD1. Per germline, CDR1 GTSNPN and CDR2 SVGIG (reference sequence). V dropped 0 bases and J dropped 5; count of bases not matched to a gene: 15. The CDR3 sequence is 17 residues long. CDR3 bases: TGTGCCTGGAGTGTAAAGCGAAAAGGACAGGGTGGGAACGAGCAGTACTTC. It translates to CAWSVKRKGQGGNEQYF.

The chain carries TRBV12-5 and TRBJ2-1; no clear D gene. V was clipped by 5 bases and J by 6 bases, with 5 bases between them. CDR1 and CDR2 (germline): LGHNT, FRNRAP. This CDR3 is built from 11 residues. CDR3 bases: TGTGCTAGTGGTCCCCGCAATGAGCAGTTCTTC. This codes for CASGPRNEQFF.